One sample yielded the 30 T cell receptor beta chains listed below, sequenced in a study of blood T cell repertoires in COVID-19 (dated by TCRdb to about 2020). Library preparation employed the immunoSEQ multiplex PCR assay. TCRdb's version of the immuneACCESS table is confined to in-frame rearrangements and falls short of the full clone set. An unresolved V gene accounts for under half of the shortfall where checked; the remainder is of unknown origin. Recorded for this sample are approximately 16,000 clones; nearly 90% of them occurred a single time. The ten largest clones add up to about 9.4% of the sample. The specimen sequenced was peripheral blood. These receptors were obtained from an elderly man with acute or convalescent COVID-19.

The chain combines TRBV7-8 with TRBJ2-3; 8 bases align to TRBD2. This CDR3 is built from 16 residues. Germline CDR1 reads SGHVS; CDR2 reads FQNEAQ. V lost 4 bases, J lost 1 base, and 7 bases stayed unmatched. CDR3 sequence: CASSYRTRGGTDTQYF. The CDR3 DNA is TGTGCCAGCAGCTATAGAACGCGGGGGGGCACAGATACGCAGTATTTT.

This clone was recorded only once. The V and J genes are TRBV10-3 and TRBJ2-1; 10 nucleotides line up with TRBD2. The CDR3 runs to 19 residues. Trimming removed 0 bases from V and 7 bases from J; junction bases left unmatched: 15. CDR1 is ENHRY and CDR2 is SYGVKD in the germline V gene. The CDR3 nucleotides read TGTGCCATCAGTGAGTCCGAGGTGGGGCTAGCGGGAGATCGGAATGAGCAGTTCTTC. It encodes CAISESEVGLAGDRNEQFF.

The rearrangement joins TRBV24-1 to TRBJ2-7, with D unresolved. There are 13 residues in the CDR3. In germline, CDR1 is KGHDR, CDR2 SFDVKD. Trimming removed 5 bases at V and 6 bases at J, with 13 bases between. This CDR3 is CATSVMTGSEQYF. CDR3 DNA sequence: TGTGCCACCAGTGTAATGACGGGTTCCGAGCAGTACTTC.

CDR3 region: CASSDVGHGGQGTEAFF. In DNA, the CDR3 is TGTGCCAGTAGTGACGTGGGGCACGGGGGTCAGGGCACTGAAGCTTTCTTT. The V call is TRBV19, the J call TRBJ1-1; perhaps TRBD1 as D (5 bases). V dropped 5 bases and J dropped 4 bases, with 23 bases sitting between them. The germline V gene has CDR1 LNHDA and CDR2 SQIVND (reference sequence). The CDR3 has 17 residues. The full variable domain, in which reference TRBV19 and TRBJ1-1 provide the parts outside the CDR3, is DGGITQSPKYLFRKEGQNVTLSCEQNLNHDAMYWYRQDPGQGLRLIYYSQIVNDFQKGDIAEGYSVSREKKESFPLTVTSAQKNPTAFYLCASSDVGHGGQGTEAFFGQGTRLTVV.

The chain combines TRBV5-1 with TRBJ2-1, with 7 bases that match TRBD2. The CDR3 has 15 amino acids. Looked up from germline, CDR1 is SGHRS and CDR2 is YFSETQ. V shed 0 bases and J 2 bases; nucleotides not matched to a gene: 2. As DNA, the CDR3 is TGCGCCAGCAGCTTGGCGGGAGGTACCTACAATGAGCAGTTCTTC. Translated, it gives CASSLAGGTYNEQFF.

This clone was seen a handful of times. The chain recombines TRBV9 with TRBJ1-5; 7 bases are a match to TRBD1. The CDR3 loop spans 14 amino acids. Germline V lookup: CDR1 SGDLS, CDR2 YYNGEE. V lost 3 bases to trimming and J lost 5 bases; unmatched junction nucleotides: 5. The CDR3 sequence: CASSGQGGDQPQHF. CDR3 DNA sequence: TGTGCCAGCAGCGGACAGGGTGGGGATCAGCCCCAGCATTTT.

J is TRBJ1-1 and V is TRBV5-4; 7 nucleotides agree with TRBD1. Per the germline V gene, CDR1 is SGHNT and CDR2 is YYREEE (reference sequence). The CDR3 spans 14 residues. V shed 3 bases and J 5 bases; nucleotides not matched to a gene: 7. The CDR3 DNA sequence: TGTGCCAGCAGCTCGGACAGGCGGTGGACTGAAGCTTTCTTT. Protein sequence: CASSSDRRWTEAFF.

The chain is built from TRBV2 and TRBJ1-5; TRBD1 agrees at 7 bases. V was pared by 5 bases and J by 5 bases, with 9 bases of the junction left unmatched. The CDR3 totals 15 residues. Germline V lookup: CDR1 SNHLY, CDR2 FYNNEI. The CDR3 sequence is CASSYRGPEYQPQHF. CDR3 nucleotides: TGTGCCAGCAGTTACAGGGGTCCAGAATATCAGCCCCAGCATTTT.

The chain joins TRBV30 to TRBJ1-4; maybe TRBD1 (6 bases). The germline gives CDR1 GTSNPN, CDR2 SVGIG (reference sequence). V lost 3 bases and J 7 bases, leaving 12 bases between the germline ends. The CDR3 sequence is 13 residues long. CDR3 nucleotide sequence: TGTGCCTGGAGCCCAGGGGTAGGTGAAAAACTGTTTTTT. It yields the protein CAWSPGVGEKLFF.

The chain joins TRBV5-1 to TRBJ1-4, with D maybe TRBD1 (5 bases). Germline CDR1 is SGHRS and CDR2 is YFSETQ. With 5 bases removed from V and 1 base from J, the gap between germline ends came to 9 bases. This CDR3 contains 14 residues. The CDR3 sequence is CASSPQGTNEKLFF. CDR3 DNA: TGCGCCAGCAGTCCCCAGGGAACTAATGAAAAACTGTTTTTT.

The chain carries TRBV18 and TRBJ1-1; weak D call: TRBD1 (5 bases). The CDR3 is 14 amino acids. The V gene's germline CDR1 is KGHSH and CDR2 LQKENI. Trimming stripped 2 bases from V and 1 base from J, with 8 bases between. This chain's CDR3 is CASSPAGSNTEAFF. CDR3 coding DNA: TGTGCCAGCTCACCAGCAGGGTCGAACACTGAAGCTTTCTTT.

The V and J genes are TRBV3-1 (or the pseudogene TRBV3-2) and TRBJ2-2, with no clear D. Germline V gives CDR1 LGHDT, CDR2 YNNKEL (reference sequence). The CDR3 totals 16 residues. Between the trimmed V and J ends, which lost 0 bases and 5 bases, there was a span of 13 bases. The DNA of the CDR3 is TGTGCCAGCAGCCAAGACGTGGGCCCCGGAACCGGGGAGCTGTTTTTT. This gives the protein CASSQDVGPGTGELFF.

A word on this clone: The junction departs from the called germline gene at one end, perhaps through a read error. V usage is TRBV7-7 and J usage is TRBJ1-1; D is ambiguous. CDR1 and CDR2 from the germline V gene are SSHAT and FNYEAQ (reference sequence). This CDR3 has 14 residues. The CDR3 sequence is CASSRRGVGTEAFF. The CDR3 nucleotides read TGTGCTAGCAGCCGCCGGGGTGTGGGGACTGAAGCTTTCTTT.

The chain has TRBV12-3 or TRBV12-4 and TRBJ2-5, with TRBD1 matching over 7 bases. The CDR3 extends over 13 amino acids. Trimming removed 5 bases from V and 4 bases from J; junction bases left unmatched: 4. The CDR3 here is CASSIDRVETQYF. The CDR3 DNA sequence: TGTGCCAGCAGTATAGACAGGGTAGAGACCCAGTACTTC.

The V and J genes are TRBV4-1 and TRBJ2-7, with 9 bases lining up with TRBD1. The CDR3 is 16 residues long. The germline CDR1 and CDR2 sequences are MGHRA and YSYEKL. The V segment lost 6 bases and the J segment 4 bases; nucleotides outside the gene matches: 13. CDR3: CASRPQTGTGRYEQYF. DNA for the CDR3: TGCGCCAGCAGACCCCAGACCGGGACAGGGAGGTACGAGCAGTACTTC.

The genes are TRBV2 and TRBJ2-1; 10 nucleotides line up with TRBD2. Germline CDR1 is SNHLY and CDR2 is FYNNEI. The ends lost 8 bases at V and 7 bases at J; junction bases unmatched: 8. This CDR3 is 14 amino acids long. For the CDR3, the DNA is TGTGCCAGCCTAGCGGGAGCCTTAGGAAATGAGCAGTTCTTC. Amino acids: CASLAGALGNEQFF.

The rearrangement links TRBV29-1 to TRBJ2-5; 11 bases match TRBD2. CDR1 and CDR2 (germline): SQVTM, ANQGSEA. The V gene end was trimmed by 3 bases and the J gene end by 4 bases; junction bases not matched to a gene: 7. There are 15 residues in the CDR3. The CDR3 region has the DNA TGCAGCGTTGACTTACTAGCGGGAGCGGGAGAGACCCAGTACTTC. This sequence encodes CSVDLLAGAGETQYF.

In nucleotides, the CDR3 is TGTGCCAGCAGCTTCACAGGGGGGACTAATGAAAAACTGTTTTTT. Amino acids: CASSFTGGTNEKLFF. This rearrangement joins TRBV11-2 to TRBJ1-4, with TRBD1 identical over 8 bases. Trimming removed 3 bases from V and 2 bases from J; junction bases left unmatched: 2. The V gene's germline CDR1 is SGHAT and CDR2 FQNNGV. The CDR3 is made up of 15 amino acids.

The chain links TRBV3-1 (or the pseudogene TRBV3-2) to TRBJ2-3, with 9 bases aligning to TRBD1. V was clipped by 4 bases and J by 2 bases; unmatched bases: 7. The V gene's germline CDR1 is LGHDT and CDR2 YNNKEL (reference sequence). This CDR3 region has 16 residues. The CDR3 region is CASSPPGQGFTDTQYF. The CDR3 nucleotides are TGTGCCAGCAGCCCCCCGGGACAGGGATTCACAGATACGCAGTATTTT.

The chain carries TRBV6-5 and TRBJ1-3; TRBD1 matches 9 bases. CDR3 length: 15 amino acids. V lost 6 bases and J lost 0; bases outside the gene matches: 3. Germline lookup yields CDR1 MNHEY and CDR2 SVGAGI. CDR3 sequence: CASSRDRVSGNTIYF. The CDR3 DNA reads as TGTGCCAGCAGCCGGGACAGGGTCTCTGGAAACACCATATATTTT.

The CDR3 protein is CAWNVGGSNYGYTF. The CDR3 DNA follows: TGTGCCTGGAACGTAGGGGGCTCTAACTATGGCTACACCTTC. The chain carries TRBV30 and TRBJ1-2; 7 bases line up with TRBD1. V shed 4 bases, J shed 0 bases, and the junction held 5 bases outside the gene matches. The CDR3 extends over 14 amino acids. Germline CDR1 and CDR2: GTSNPN and SVGIG (reference sequence).

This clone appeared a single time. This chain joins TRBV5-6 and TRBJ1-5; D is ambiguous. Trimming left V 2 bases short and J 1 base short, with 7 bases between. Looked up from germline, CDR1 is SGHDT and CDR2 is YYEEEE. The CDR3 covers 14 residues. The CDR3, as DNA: TGTGCCAGCAGCTTACGGTTCAGCAATCAGCCCCAGCATTTT. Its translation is CASSLRFSNQPQHF.

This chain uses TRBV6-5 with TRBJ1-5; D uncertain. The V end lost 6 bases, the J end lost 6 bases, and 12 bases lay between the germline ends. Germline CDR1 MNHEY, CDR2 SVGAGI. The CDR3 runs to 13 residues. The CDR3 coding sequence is TGTGCCAGCAGGCAGACTTCGGGTCAGCCCCAGCATTTT. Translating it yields CASRQTSGQPQHF.

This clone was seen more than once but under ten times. CDR3 bases: TGTGCCATCAGTGACCCGACTAGCGGGAGTGCCGTTGAGCAGTTCTTC. Translation: CAISDPTSGSAVEQFF. The chain couples TRBV10-3 to TRBJ2-1; 12 bases are shared with TRBD2. V lost 3 bases to trimming and J lost 9 bases; unmatched junction nucleotides: 9. This CDR3 spans 16 amino acids. Per germline, CDR1 ENHRY and CDR2 SYGVKD.

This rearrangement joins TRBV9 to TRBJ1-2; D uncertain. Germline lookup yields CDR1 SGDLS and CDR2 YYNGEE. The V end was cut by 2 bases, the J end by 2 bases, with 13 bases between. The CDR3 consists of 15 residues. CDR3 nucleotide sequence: TGTGCCAGCAGCGTCGCCACCGGGTCGAACTATGGCTACACCTTC. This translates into CASSVATGSNYGYTF. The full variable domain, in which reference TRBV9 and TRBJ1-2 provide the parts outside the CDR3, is DSGVTQTPKHLITATGQRVTLRCSPRSGDLSVYWYQQSLDQGLQFLIQYYNGEERAKGNILERFSAQQFPDLHSELNLSSLELGDSALYFCASSVATGSNYGYTFGSGTRLTVV.

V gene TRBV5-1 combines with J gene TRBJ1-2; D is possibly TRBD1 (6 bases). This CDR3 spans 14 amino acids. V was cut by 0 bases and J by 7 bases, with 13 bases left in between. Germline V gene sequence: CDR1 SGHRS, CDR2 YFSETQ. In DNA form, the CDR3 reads TGCGCCAGCAGCTTGGAGGGGGTGATTAGTGGCTACACCTTC. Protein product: CASSLEGVISGYTF.

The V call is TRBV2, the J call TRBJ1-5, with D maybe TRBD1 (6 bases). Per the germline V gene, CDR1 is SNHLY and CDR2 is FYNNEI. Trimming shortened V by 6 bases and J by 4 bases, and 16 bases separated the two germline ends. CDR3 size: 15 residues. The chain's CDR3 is CASSPQGGGNQPQHF. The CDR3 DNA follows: TGTGCCAGCAGCCCCCAAGGGGGTGGGAATCAGCCCCAGCATTTT. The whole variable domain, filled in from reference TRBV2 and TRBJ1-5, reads EPEVTQTPSHQVTQMGQEVILRCVPISNHLYFYWYRQILGQKVEFLVSFYNNEISEKSEIFDDQFSVERPDGSNFTLKIRSTKLEDSAMYFCASSPQGGGNQPQHFGDGTRLSIL.

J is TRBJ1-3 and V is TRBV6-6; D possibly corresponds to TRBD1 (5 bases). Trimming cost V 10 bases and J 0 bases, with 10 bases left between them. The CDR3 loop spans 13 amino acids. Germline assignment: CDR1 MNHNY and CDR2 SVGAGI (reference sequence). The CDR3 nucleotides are TGTGCCACGGGGGTGGGCTCTGGAAACACCATATATTTT. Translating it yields CATGVGSGNTIYF.

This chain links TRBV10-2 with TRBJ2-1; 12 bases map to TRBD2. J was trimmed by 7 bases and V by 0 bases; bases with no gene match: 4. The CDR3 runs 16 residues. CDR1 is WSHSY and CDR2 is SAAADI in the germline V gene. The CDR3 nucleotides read TGCGCCAGCAGTGAGTCCCTAGCGGGAGGGGATAATGAGCAGTTCTTC. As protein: CASSESLAGGDNEQFF.

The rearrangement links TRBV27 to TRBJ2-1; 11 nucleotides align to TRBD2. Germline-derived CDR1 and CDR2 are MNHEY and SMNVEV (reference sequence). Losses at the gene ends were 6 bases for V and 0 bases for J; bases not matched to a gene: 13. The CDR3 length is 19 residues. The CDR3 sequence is CASRSSLAGAGSSYNEQFF. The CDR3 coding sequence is TGTGCCAGCAGATCTTCACTAGCGGGGGCCGGGAGCTCCTACAATGAGCAGTTCTTC.